The entry that follows covers one T cell receptor (beta chain) sequence. RNA, at about 0.45 to 1 ug, was reverse transcribed with random hexamers. The method of amplification for TCR beta CDR3 was immunoSEQ multiplex PCR, covering 54 Vbeta and 13 Jbeta. TCRdb passed the immunoSEQ multiplex PCR reads through MiXCR, listing each CDR3 protein once. The sample carries under 110,000 distinct CDR3 sequences, approximately 93% recorded once. Germline V CDR1 and CDR2: SGHDT, YYEEEE. The CDR3 spans 16 residues. J was trimmed by 4 bases and V by 1 base; bases with no gene match: 9. The data were taken from a study of CD8 T cells in Susac syndrome.

The chain employs TRBV5-6 and TRBJ2-5; TRBD2 agrees at 8 bases. The specimen was CD8+ T cells from PBMCs. This TCR was recovered from a human donor with Susac syndrome. The CDR3 protein is CASSLPLSGEGETQYF. The CDR3 DNA reads as TGTGCCAGCAGCTTGCCCCTTAGCGGGGAAGGAGAGACCCAGTACTTC.